This T cell receptor (beta chain) was profiled in a study of Ad26.COV2.S vaccination and SARS-CoV-2 variants. This sample's treatment: some 20 received Ad26.COV2.S at low or high dose, single or two shots; about 5 received placebo; per-sample allocation not given. Samples came from day 63 after the first vaccine or placebo injection. A word on this clone: What it recognizes is unknown.

Germline assignment: CDR1 DFQATT and CDR2 SNEGSKA (reference sequence). V dropped 3 bases and J dropped 2; count of bases not matched to a gene: 5. The CDR3 contains 14 residues. Overall study results and limits: TCR breadth and depth analyses may have underestimated total T cell responses.

Profiled with immunoSEQ multiplex PCR; TCRdb holds only in-frame clones, not every one. Here the sample spans about 350,000 clones, about nine tenths being singletons. This receptor was taken from a person between 18 and 65 years old who received the Ad26.COV2.S COVID-19 vaccine or a placebo. The chain couples TRBV20-1 to TRBJ2-7; 9 nucleotides line up with TRBD2. The sample here was peripheral blood, taken in a trial of Ad26.COV2.S vaccine versus placebo. This CDR3 reads CSASLRLAAYEQYF. The CDR3 nucleotides read TGCAGTGCTAGTCTCCGACTAGCGGCCTACGAGCAGTACTTC.